Below, 20 T cell receptor beta chains from the same sample are listed, as sequenced in a study of blood T cell repertoires in COVID-19. Repertoires were generated with immunoSEQ multiplex PCR, while TCRdb's copy carries only in-frame clones and drops some. The sample holds roughly 120,000 clones, 85% to 90% seen once. The sequencing sample was made of peripheral blood. These receptors came from a man between 65 and 85 years old who had recovered from COVID-19.

The genes are TRBV5-1 and TRBJ1-2, with a tentative D call TRBD1 (5 bases). This CDR3 comprises 13 residues. Germline CDR1 SGHRS, CDR2 YFSETQ. V was shortened by 2 bases and J by 5 bases, with 10 bases between the two germline ends. The CDR3 loop reads CASSLSDSYGYTF. The CDR3 DNA sequence: TGCGCCAGCAGCTTATCTGACAGTTATGGCTACACCTTC.

The table lists this clone with a count of one. The rearrangement joins TRBV14 to TRBJ1-4; D is possibly TRBD1 (5 bases). CDR3 length: 12 amino acids. V was clipped by 0 bases and J by 14 bases, with 10 bases between them. The germline V gene has CDR1 SGHDN and CDR2 FVKESK. This chain's CDR3 is CASSQEGPRLFF. CDR3 in DNA: TGTGCCAGCAGCCAAGAGGGGCCAAGGCTGTTTTTT.

This clone showed up just a few times. The chain uses TRBV4-2 and TRBJ2-7, with 7 bases identical to TRBD1. The CDR3 length is 17 residues. Germline trimming cut 1 base from V and 0 bases from J; bases unmatched to any gene: 9. Germline V CDR1 and CDR2: LGHNA, YNFKEQ. The CDR3 sequence: CASSQATGTANSYEQYF. The CDR3 DNA is TGTGCCAGCAGCCAAGCCACCGGGACAGCAAACTCCTACGAGCAGTACTTC.

The rearrangement links TRBV28 to TRBJ1-3; 7 bases map to TRBD1. CDR3 length: 17 residues. V shed 8 bases, J shed 0 bases, and the junction held 13 bases outside the gene matches. The germline V gene has CDR1 MDHEN and CDR2 SYDVKM. DNA of the CDR3: TGTGCCAGCTTAGAGACAGGGCCCTCATACTCTGGAAACACCATATATTTT. Translated, it gives CASLETGPSYSGNTIYF.

The J gene is TRBJ1-5, the V gene TRBV19, with a weak D call TRBD1 (6 bases). CDR3 length: 15 residues. The germline V gene encodes CDR1 LNHDA and CDR2 SQIVND (reference sequence). The germline V and J ends were trimmed by 4 bases and 6 bases, with 16 bases remaining between them. The CDR3 DNA reads as TGTGCCAGTAGTACGGGGGGCCGCGGCAGTCAGCCCCAGCATTTT. Protein: CASSTGGRGSQPQHF.

This chain joins TRBV5-6 and TRBJ1-4; D perhaps matches TRBD1 (5 bases). V lost 1 base and J lost 5, with 12 bases in between. CDR1 SGHDT and CDR2 YYEEEE come from the germline V gene. The CDR3 length is 15 residues. CDR3 loop: CASSLSGLINEKLFF. The CDR3 bases are TGTGCCAGCAGCTTGTCGGGACTCATCAATGAAAAACTGTTTTTT. Based on the CDR3 plus reference TRBV5-6 and TRBJ1-4, the full variable domain is DAGVTQSPTHLIKTRGQQVTLRCSPKSGHDTVSWYQQALGQGPQFIFQYYEEEERQRGNFPDRFSGHQFPNYSSELNVNALLLGDSALYLCASSLSGLINEKLFFGSGTQLSVL.

V and J are TRBV23-1 and TRBJ2-7, with D perhaps matching TRBD2 (5 bases). TRBV23-1 is assigned to the ORF class and has an uncertain function. V was clipped by 1 base and J by 1 base, with 20 bases between them. This CDR3 has 18 amino acids. The CDR3 sequence is CASSQCGLREQRSYEQYF. CDR3 DNA: TGCGCCAGCAGTCAATGTGGTCTCCGGGAACAGAGATCCTACGAGCAGTACTTC.

The chain employs TRBV11-3 and TRBJ2-3, with D tentatively TRBD2 (6 bases). Trimming took off 2 bases at V and 7 bases at J, with 16 bases between the two ends. CDR3 size: 15 residues. Germline V gene sequence: CDR1 SGHNT, CDR2 YENEEA. CDR3 in DNA: TGTGCCAGCAGCTTAAGCGGGTCGCAGGGCAATACGCAGTATTTT. Amino acid sequence: CASSLSGSQGNTQYF.

This clone was counted once. J is TRBJ1-2 and V is TRBV7-6; no reliable D call. Germline assignment: CDR1 SGHVS and CDR2 FNYEAQ. The germline V and J ends were trimmed by 1 base and 4 bases, with 19 bases remaining between them. This CDR3 is built from 17 residues. CDR3 region: CASSLGADQQLLYGYTF. The DNA of the CDR3 is TGTGCCAGCAGCTTAGGGGCCGATCAGCAATTACTCTATGGCTACACCTTC.

This chain links TRBV7-2 with TRBJ1-2; D unresolved. Germline V gene data show CDR1 as SGHTA and CDR2 as FQGNSA. V dropped 7 bases and J dropped 5 bases, with 17 bases sitting between them. This CDR3 region has 14 residues. CDR3 bases: TGTGCCAGCATCCCCGGAGGCCGAGGATATGGCTACACCTTC. Translated: CASIPGGRGYGYTF.

This clone was seen a single time. This sequence joins TRBV7-2 and TRBJ2-3; 10 bases map to TRBD2. The CDR3 has 17 amino acids. Germline CDR1 and CDR2: SGHTA and FQGNSA. Losses at the gene ends were 1 base for V and 6 bases for J; bases not matched to a gene: 10. The CDR3 protein is CASSLGGSGRGEDTQYF. The CDR3 DNA follows: TGTGCCAGCAGCTTAGGTGGGAGCGGGAGGGGGGAGGATACGCAGTATTTT.

The rearrangement joins TRBV5-1 to TRBJ2-1, with a weak D call TRBD1 (5 bases). The CDR3 totals 16 residues. The germline V and J ends were trimmed by 0 bases and 4 bases, with 14 bases remaining between them. CDR1 is SGHRS and CDR2 is YFSETQ in the germline V gene. The chain's CDR3 is CASSLDLLGPYNEQFF. DNA for the CDR3: TGCGCCAGCAGCTTGGATTTACTGGGGCCTTACAATGAGCAGTTCTTC.

This chain links TRBV7-2 with TRBJ2-3, with 10 positions matching TRBD2. There are 16 residues in the CDR3. Germline loops: CDR1 SGHTA, CDR2 FQGNSA. V lost 3 bases and J lost 0; bases outside the gene matches: 3. The CDR3 here is CASSFLAGVSTDTQYF. As DNA, the CDR3 is TGTGCCAGCAGCTTCCTAGCGGGAGTTAGCACAGATACGCAGTATTTT. Full variable domain (outside the CDR3, taken from reference TRBV7-2 and TRBJ2-3): GAGVSQSPSNKVTEKGKDVELRCDPISGHTALYWYRQSLGQGLEFLIYFQGNSAPDKSGLPSDRFSAERTGGSVSTLTIQRTQQEDSAVYLCASSFLAGVSTDTQYFGPGTRLTVL.

This clone has just one count. The chain combines TRBV6-6 with TRBJ1-6, with 7 bases aligning to TRBD1. The trim removed 5 bases at V and 5 bases at J, leaving 6 bases unmatched. Germline V gene data show CDR1 as MNHNY and CDR2 as SVGAGI (reference sequence). The CDR3 extends over 15 amino acids. The CDR3 DNA reads TGTGCCAGCAGTAACCCACAGGGGAATAATTCACCCCTCCACTTT. Protein product: CASSNPQGNNSPLHF.

The chain uses TRBV4-1 and TRBJ1-4; TRBD1 matches at 7 bases. V gave up 4 bases and J gave up 7 bases; unmatched junction bases: 12. Germline loops: CDR1 MGHRA, CDR2 YSYEKL. CDR3 length: 16 residues. CDR3 loop: CASSLRGVQDGEKLFF. The CDR3 nucleotides are TGCGCCAGCAGCCTCAGGGGGGTCCAGGACGGTGAAAAACTGTTTTTT.

This chain links TRBV18 with TRBJ2-1; D may be TRBD1 (6 bases). The CDR3 sequence is 15 residues long. The germline CDR1 and CDR2 sequences are KGHSH and LQKENI. V lost 3 bases to trimming and J lost 0 bases, with 9 bases between them. The CDR3 reads CASSPPDSSYNEQFF. The CDR3 DNA reads as TGTGCCAGCTCACCCCCGGACAGCTCCTACAATGAGCAGTTCTTC.

The chain carries TRBV4-2 and TRBJ1-2; tentatively, D is TRBD1 (5 bases). Germline V gives CDR1 LGHNA, CDR2 YNFKEQ. V lost 1 base, J lost 5 bases, and 11 bases lay in between. The CDR3 runs 14 residues. The CDR3 reads CASSQGGSEYGYTF. The CDR3 bases are TGTGCCAGCAGCCAAGGGGGCAGTGAGTATGGCTACACCTTC.

This clone appeared once. The chain employs TRBV7-9 and TRBJ2-5; 8 nucleotides match TRBD1. J was trimmed by 5 bases and V by 2 bases; bases with no gene match: 4. This CDR3 region has 14 residues. In germline, CDR1 is SEHNR, CDR2 FQNEAQ (reference sequence). DNA for the CDR3: TGTGCCAGCAGCTTACAGGGGGCAGGGGAGACCCAGTACTTC. It yields the protein CASSLQGAGETQYF. Combining the CDR3 with reference TRBV7-9 and TRBJ2-5 gives the whole variable domain DTGVSQNPRHKITKRGQNVTFRCDPISEHNRLYWYRQTLGQGPEFLTYFQNEAQLEKSRLLSDRFSAERPKGSFSTLEIQRTEQGDSAMYLCASSLQGAGETQYFGPGTRLLVL.

The chain is built from TRBV27 and TRBJ1-5, with D maybe TRBD1 (6 bases). Deletions cut 2 bases from V and 7 bases from J, with 12 bases between. Germline V gene data show CDR1 as MNHEY and CDR2 as SMNVEV (reference sequence). CDR3 length: 14 residues. The CDR3 protein is CASSLRGARQPQHF. In nucleotides, the CDR3 is TGTGCCAGCAGTTTACGGGGGGCACGACAGCCCCAGCATTTT.

The rearrangement links TRBV2 to TRBJ2-5; 7 bases fit TRBD2. V lost 8 bases, J lost 5 bases, and 5 bases stayed unmatched. The CDR3 totals 12 residues. The germline gives CDR1 SNHLY, CDR2 FYNNEI. The CDR3 here is CASGEGRETQYF. The DNA for the CDR3 is TGTGCCAGCGGGGAGGGTAGGGAGACCCAGTACTTC.